This T cell receptor (beta chain) emerged from a study of blood T cell repertoires in COVID-19. Authors' processing steps: Nucleated cell number was recorded as an estimate derived from reference gene primer amplification. The data were produced by immunoSEQ multiplex PCR, yet TCRdb's version contains in-frame clones alone and is incomplete. The D gene and trimming were derived from the DNA, and the V and J assignments and clone size from that table. Altogether 200,000 to 250,000 clones are present, roughly 84% being singletons, with the ten largest covering approximately 6.6%. The CDR3 totals 13 residues. Per germline, CDR1 KGHSH and CDR2 LQKENI. V was pared by 1 base and J by 5 bases, with 1 base of the junction left unmatched.

The source of this sequence is a woman aged 40 to 50 who had recovered from COVID-19. The sequencing input was PBMCs or T cells enriched from blood (not recorded which). V gene TRBV18 combines with J gene TRBJ2-7; 8 bases agree with TRBD1. This CDR3 reads CASSPQDRDEQYF. The CDR3, as DNA: TGTGCCAGCTCACCACAGGACAGGGACGAGCAGTACTTC.